This entry lists 29 T cell receptor beta chains sequenced from one sample in a study of shared clonotypes between healthy human individuals (dated by TCRdb to about 2020). Library preparation employed the immunoSEQ multiplex PCR assay. The clones in this table, taken by TCRdb from immuneACCESS, are in-frame only. Not every clone is retained; where verified, under half of the shortfall comes from an unresolved V gene, and the cause of the rest is unknown. This sample comprises about 2,200,000 clones, around 93% of them detected only once. The top ten clones comprise 1.5% to 2% of the sample. For the CD8 naive samples, CD45RO-negative cells were positively selected for CCR7, yielding a CD45RA+CCR7+ population from which TemRA cells were excluded. Sequenced: naive CD8+ T cells from PBMCs. The label giving this sample's cell subset or site can be read as: CD45RA+CCR7+. The receptors shown here come from a man between 18 and 35 years old in good health. Some clones in this sample may be carry-over from other donors' samples.

The chain combines TRBV28 with TRBJ2-4; TRBD1 aligns across 8 bases. J gave up 7 bases and V 6 bases, and 11 bases lay outside the gene matches. In germline, CDR1 is MDHEN, CDR2 SYDVKM. This CDR3 has 15 residues. The CDR3 here is CASSADRAVVNIQYF. The CDR3 bases are TGTGCCAGCAGCGCGGACAGGGCCGTGGTGAACATTCAGTACTTC. The full variable domain, with the rest looked up from reference TRBV28 and TRBJ2-4, is DVKVTQSSRYLVKRTGEKVFLECVQDMDHENMFWYRQDPGLGLRLIYFSYDVKMKEKGDIPEGYSVSREKKERFSLILESASTNQTSMYLCASSADRAVVNIQYFGAGTRLSVL.

CDR3 sequence: CASSEEVRQGDTQYF. CDR3 DNA sequence: TGTGCCAGCAGTGAAGAAGTACGGCAGGGGGATACGCAGTATTTT. V is TRBV6-1 and J is TRBJ2-3, with D maybe TRBD1 (6 bases). This CDR3 comprises 15 residues. V shed 1 base and J shed 6 bases, with 14 bases lying between them. The germline CDR1 and CDR2 sequences are MNHNS and SASEGT.

A few counts support this clone. This chain joins TRBV7-6 and TRBJ2-7; 7 bases match TRBD2. V shed 3 bases and J 0 bases; nucleotides not matched to a gene: 5. CDR1 and CDR2 (germline): SGHVS, FNYEAQ. This CDR3 region has 15 residues. CDR3 sequence (DNA): TGTGCCAGCAGCTTTCGCCCTAGCGGCTCCTACGAGCAGTACTTC. Residues: CASSFRPSGSYEQYF.

The chain recombines TRBV28 with TRBJ1-1; TRBD1 aligns across 7 bases. J was trimmed by 6 bases and V by 2 bases; bases with no gene match: 18. The CDR3 has 18 amino acids. Per the germline V gene, CDR1 is MDHEN and CDR2 is SYDVKM. CDR3 DNA sequence: TGTGCCAGCAGTTTAGTGGTAAGGAGGGGGCGGAATAGCCCTGAAGCTTTCTTT. Its protein product is CASSLVVRRGRNSPEAFF.

This chain uses TRBV5-1 with TRBJ2-7; D is uncertain. V lost 4 bases, J lost 3 bases, and 14 bases lay in between. CDR3 size: 14 residues. Per the germline V gene, CDR1 is SGHRS and CDR2 is YFSETQ. The CDR3 nucleotides read TGCGCCAGCAGCCTTTCCTCTACGATCTACGAGCAGTACTTC. This translates into CASSLSSTIYEQYF.

The genes are TRBV13 and TRBJ2-3, with no clear D. This CDR3 is 14 amino acids long. Germline V lookup: CDR1 PRHDT, CDR2 FYEKMQ (reference sequence). V lost 9 bases and J 6 bases, leaving 19 bases between the germline ends. The CDR3 DNA reads TGTGCCAGTGGAGAGCAATCCCACATGGATACGCAGTATTTT. Amino acids: CASGEQSHMDTQYF. Based on the CDR3 plus reference TRBV13 and TRBJ2-3, the full variable domain is AAGVIQSPRHLIKEKRETATLKCYPIPRHDTVYWYQQGPGQDPQFLISFYEKMQSDKGSIPDRFSAQQFSDYHSELNMSSLELGDSALYFCASGEQSHMDTQYFGPGTRLTVL.

The J gene is TRBJ2-1, the V gene TRBV28, with D maybe TRBD2 (5 bases). CDR3 length: 17 amino acids. The V and J ends lost 6 bases and 5 bases respectively, with 23 bases between them. Per the germline V gene, CDR1 is MDHEN and CDR2 is SYDVKM. This chain's CDR3 is CASSQRSTEGIDNEQFF. CDR3 DNA sequence: TGTGCCAGCAGCCAACGGTCTACCGAGGGCATCGACAATGAGCAGTTCTTC.

This chain connects TRBV27 to TRBJ1-1, with TRBD1 matching over 10 bases. Germline CDR1 MNHEY, CDR2 SMNVEV (reference sequence). After removal of 2 bases from V and 6 bases from J, the junction contained 3 bases not matched to a gene. CDR3 size: 14 residues. CDR3 in DNA: TGTGCCAGCAGTTTAAGGGACAGGGGAGCTGAAGCTTTCTTT. Protein: CASSLRDRGAEAFF.

The V gene is TRBV11-3, the J gene TRBJ2-3, with 12 bases identical to TRBD2. The CDR3 runs to 15 residues. In germline, CDR1 is SGHNT, CDR2 YENEEA. J gave up 6 bases and V 5 bases, and 6 bases lay outside the gene matches. CDR3 sequence: CASSPTSGRFDTQYF. The CDR3 DNA reads TGTGCCAGCAGCCCGACTAGCGGGAGATTTGATACGCAGTATTTT.

V is TRBV27 and J is TRBJ2-3; D might be TRBD1 or TRBD2, each matching 6 bases. Looked up from germline, CDR1 is MNHEY and CDR2 is SMNVEV (reference sequence). CDR3 length equals 17 residues. The V and J ends lost 7 bases and 1 base respectively, with 21 bases between them. The CDR3: CASTPPGAFPGTDTQYF. For the CDR3, the DNA is TGTGCCAGCACCCCACCGGGGGCCTTCCCCGGCACAGATACGCAGTATTTT.

The V call is TRBV9, the J call TRBJ1-1, with a weak D call TRBD1 (5 bases). The CDR3 has 14 amino acids. Trimming took off 3 bases at V and 9 bases at J, with 18 bases between the two ends. Germline-derived CDR1 and CDR2 are SGDLS and YYNGEE. DNA for the CDR3: TGTGCCAGCAGCGCCTCCGACGGAGGGACCAAAGCTTTCTTT. This translates into CASSASDGGTKAFF.

The rearrangement uses TRBV9 and TRBJ1-1; TRBD1 matches at 9 bases. CDR1 SGDLS and CDR2 YYNGEE come from the germline V gene. This CDR3 region has 18 residues. Unmatched junction bases numbered 14, after V lost 4 bases and J lost 1 base. DNA of the CDR3: TGTGCCAGCAGCTTCAGAGCCGGGACAGGGACCAGGAACACTGAAGCTTTCTTT. This sequence encodes CASSFRAGTGTRNTEAFF.

J is TRBJ1-1 and V is TRBV5-8; unclear D gene. The V and J ends lost 4 bases and 0 bases respectively, with 7 bases between them. The CDR3 is 13 amino acids. The germline V gene has CDR1 SGHTS and CDR2 YDEGEE. CDR3 DNA sequence: TGTGCCAGCAGCGGAGACATGAACACTGAAGCTTTCTTT. Protein sequence: CASSGDMNTEAFF.

The genes are TRBV27 and TRBJ2-4, with 9 bases that match TRBD1. There are 15 residues in the CDR3. The V and J ends lost 5 bases and 7 bases, in that order; junction bases with no gene match: 9. Germline CDR1 is MNHEY and CDR2 is SMNVEV (reference sequence). CDR3 nucleotide sequence: TGTGCCAGCAGTGTACAGGGGACAGGGAGGAACATTCAGTACTTC. Amino acids: CASSVQGTGRNIQYF.

This rearrangement joins TRBV4-2 to TRBJ1-5, with 10 bases that match TRBD1. The V and J ends lost 3 bases and 4 bases, in that order; junction bases with no gene match: 6. CDR1 is LGHNA, CDR2 YNFKEQ, per germline. The CDR3 spans 16 residues. The CDR3 nucleotides are TGTGCCAGCAGCCAGATCCGACAGGGGGCAAATCAGCCCCAGCATTTT. It codes for CASSQIRQGANQPQHF.

The V gene is TRBV7-9, the J gene TRBJ2-6, with a tentative D call TRBD1 (7 bases). The germline gives CDR1 SEHNR, CDR2 FQNEAQ (reference sequence). The CDR3 has 14 amino acids. Here the CDR3 DNA reads TGTGGCAGGGGGGCCCCAACTGGGGCCAACGTCCTGACTTTC. This gives the protein CGRGAPTGANVLTF.

This sequence joins TRBV9 and TRBJ2-3; D might be TRBD1 or TRBD2, each matching 5 bases. The CDR3 sequence is 16 residues long. V lost 0 bases to trimming and J lost 8 bases, with 19 bases between them. CDR1 and CDR2 from the germline V gene are SGDLS and YYNGEE. DNA of the CDR3: TGTGCCAGCAGCGTAGAATCCAGCGGTGGGCAGGGTACGCAGTATTTT. This gives the protein CASSVESSGGQGTQYF.

J is TRBJ1-2 and V is TRBV14; 7 bases fit TRBD1. V dropped 5 bases and J dropped 4; count of bases not matched to a gene: 10. CDR3 length: 15 residues. Germline CDR1 and CDR2: SGHDN and FVKESK. CDR3 region: CASSRTGDKPYGYTF. The CDR3 DNA reads as TGTGCCAGCAGCAGAACAGGGGACAAACCCTATGGCTACACCTTC.

This clone was seen a single time. The chain couples TRBV19 to TRBJ2-3; 7 bases match TRBD2. After removal of 9 bases from V and 4 bases from J, the junction contained 7 bases not matched to a gene. Germline V lookup: CDR1 LNHDA, CDR2 SQIVND (reference sequence). The CDR3 is made up of 13 amino acids. The CDR3 protein is CASAGVRADTQYF. CDR3 nucleotides: TGTGCCAGCGCGGGAGTAAGGGCAGATACGCAGTATTTT. Full variable domain (rest looked up from reference TRBV19 and TRBJ2-3): DGGITQSPKYLFRKEGQNVTLSCEQNLNHDAMYWYRQDPGQGLRLIYYSQIVNDFQKGDIAEGYSVSREKKESFPLTVTSAQKNPTAFYLCASAGVRADTQYFGPGTRLTVL.

V is TRBV25-1 and J is TRBJ2-3, with 8 bases aligning to TRBD2. There are 15 residues in the CDR3. The germline CDR1 and CDR2 sequences are MGHDK and SYGVNS. J gave up 0 bases and V 4 bases, and 3 bases lay outside the gene matches. The CDR3 DNA reads as TGTGCCAGCAGTGGATTAGCGGGGAGCACAGATACGCAGTATTTT. This gives the protein CASSGLAGSTDTQYF.

This rearrangement joins TRBV9 to TRBJ1-1; 8 bases are shared with TRBD1. Germline CDR1 reads SGDLS; CDR2 reads YYNGEE. V lost 0 bases to trimming and J lost 6 bases; unmatched junction nucleotides: 1. There are 13 residues in the CDR3. DNA for the CDR3: TGTGCCAGCAGCGTAGGACAGGGGCCTGAAGCTTTCTTT. Translating gives CASSVGQGPEAFF.

This rearrangement joins TRBV10-3 to TRBJ1-2, with D perhaps matching TRBD1 (5 bases). The CDR3 sequence is 14 residues long. Germline V gene lookup returns CDR1 ENHRY and CDR2 SYGVKD. Trimming cost V 10 bases and J 4 bases, with 19 bases left between them. This CDR3 reads CATQGPGVGYGYTF. The CDR3 DNA reads TGTGCCACTCAGGGCCCGGGGGTTGGCTATGGCTACACCTTC.

V usage is TRBV7-6 and J usage is TRBJ1-1; D call uncertain. Trimming took off 5 bases at V and 8 bases at J, with 15 bases between the two ends. Germline CDR1 and CDR2: SGHVS and FNYEAQ. The CDR3 runs to 13 residues. CDR3 in DNA: TGTGCCAGCAGCCCCCAAGGCCGGAGAGAAGCTTTCTTT. Its translation: CASSPQGRREAFF.

The chain is built from TRBV5-4 and TRBJ1-1; 7 positions agree with TRBD1. The trim removed 2 bases at V and 2 bases at J, leaving 9 bases unmatched. Germline lookup yields CDR1 SGHNT and CDR2 YYREEE (reference sequence). The CDR3 has 16 amino acids. CDR3 region: CASSFRNRGANTEAFF. The DNA of the CDR3 is TGTGCCAGCAGCTTCCGAAACAGGGGTGCAAACACTGAAGCTTTCTTT.

This chain links TRBV7-3 with TRBJ2-6; 7 bases align to TRBD1. Germline V gives CDR1 SGHTA, CDR2 FQGTGA. This CDR3 contains 18 residues. Trimming removed 2 bases from V and 2 bases from J; junction bases left unmatched: 9. The CDR3 region has the DNA TGTGCCAGCAGCTTACTCCCTTCGACAGGGCCTGGGGCCAACGTCCTGACTTTC. As protein: CASSLLPSTGPGANVLTF. The whole variable domain, filled in from reference TRBV7-3 and TRBJ2-6, reads GAGVSQTPSNKVTEKGKYVELRCDPISGHTALYWYRQSLGQGPEFLIYFQGTGAADDSGLPNDRFFAVRPEGSVSTLKIQRTERGDSAVYLCASSLLPSTGPGANVLTFGAGSRLTVL.

V gene TRBV4-1 combines with J gene TRBJ2-1; TRBD2 matches at 7 bases. This CDR3 contains 16 residues. Germline lookup yields CDR1 MGHRA and CDR2 YSYEKL. V gave up 1 base and J gave up 5 bases; unmatched junction bases: 8. CDR3 region: CASSQGGGRGNNEQFF. The CDR3 DNA is TGCGCCAGCAGCCAAGGCGGCGGGAGAGGTAACAATGAGCAGTTCTTC.

This clone is a singleton in its sample. V usage is TRBV28 and J usage is TRBJ1-5; D perhaps matches TRBD1 (6 bases). The CDR3 has 16 amino acids. Germline lookup yields CDR1 MDHEN and CDR2 SYDVKM. Trimming stripped 5 bases from V and 3 bases from J, with 17 bases between. This CDR3 reads CASSHPTGLNNQPQHF. CDR3 DNA: TGTGCCAGCAGTCACCCCACAGGGTTGAACAATCAGCCCCAGCATTTT. The full variable domain, in which reference TRBV28 and TRBJ1-5 provide the parts outside the CDR3, is DVKVTQSSRYLVKRTGEKVFLECVQDMDHENMFWYRQDPGLGLRLIYFSYDVKMKEKGDIPEGYSVSREKKERFSLILESASTNQTSMYLCASSHPTGLNNQPQHFGDGTRLSIL.

The chain joins TRBV5-1 to TRBJ2-5, with a tentative D call TRBD2 (5 bases). V dropped 0 bases and J dropped 3 bases, with 9 bases sitting between them. Looked up from germline, CDR1 is SGHRS and CDR2 is YFSETQ. The CDR3 is 14 residues long. CDR3 DNA sequence: TGCGCCAGCAGCTTGGGCCGGGAAAAAGAGACCCAGTACTTC. The encoded protein is CASSLGREKETQYF. The full variable domain, with the rest looked up from reference TRBV5-1 and TRBJ2-5, is KAGVTQTPRYLIKTRGQQVTLSCSPISGHRSVSWYQQTPGQGLQFLFEYFSETQRNKGNFPGRFSGRQFSNSRSEMNVSTLELGDSALYLCASSLGREKETQYFGPGTRLLVL.

The chain has TRBV27 and TRBJ2-7; no definite D call. The germline V gene encodes CDR1 MNHEY and CDR2 SMNVEV (reference sequence). The V and J ends lost 7 bases and 5 bases respectively, with 15 bases between them. The CDR3 runs 13 residues. The CDR3: CASKGFAIDEQYF. The CDR3 coding sequence is TGTGCCAGCAAGGGCTTCGCTATCGACGAGCAGTACTTC.